A single TCR beta chain is shown here with its context. The data are from a study of blood T cell repertoires in COVID-19. In the study overall: Sample material is recorded as cDNA or gDNA derived from T cells, B-cell-depleted T cells, or PBMCs.

The germline CDR1 and CDR2 sequences are SGHRS and YFSETQ. Trimming stripped 0 bases from V and 2 bases from J, with 6 bases between. This CDR3 spans 14 amino acids. Per the study methods: Reference gene primer amplification gave estimated nucleated cell counts. Repertoires were generated with immunoSEQ multiplex PCR, while TCRdb's copy carries only in-frame clones and drops some. D and trimming were read from the DNA, whereas the V and J calls and clone size are those reported in that table. The repertoire holds 90,000 or so clones, with roughly 89% as singletons. Sequencing input: peripheral blood. The V call is TRBV5-1, the J call TRBJ1-3; D is perhaps TRBD1 (6 bases). This TCR was recovered from a man aged 60-69 years with COVID-19, enrolled during active disease. In nucleotides, the CDR3 is TGCGCCAGCAGCTTGGACAGGGCTGGAAACACCATATATTTT. Amino acid sequence: CASSLDRAGNTIYF.